The 25 T cell receptor beta chains in this list originate from one sample, sequenced in a study of metastatic and nonmetastatic thyroid tumors. Thyroid surgery had not been preceded by any treatment in any patient. TCRdb re-clonotyped the PCR reads via MiXCR. Of approximately 30,000 clones listed, 15% to 20% are singletons. Sequenced sample: blood. The receptors derive from a female donor with papillary thyroid cancer or a benign thyroid nodule (not recorded which). Some clones in this sample may be carry-over from other donors' samples.

This clone was counted many times. V gene TRBV6-1 combines with J gene TRBJ1-2; 7 bases are a match to TRBD1. Germline V lookup: CDR1 MNHNS, CDR2 SASEGT. The CDR3 is made up of 14 amino acids. V lost 3 bases to trimming and J lost 7 bases; unmatched junction nucleotides: 8. The CDR3 protein is CASSDLEQGIGYTF. The CDR3 region has the DNA TGTGCCAGCAGTGATTTAGAACAGGGGATTGGCTACACCTTC.

This clone has a handful of counts. The chain employs TRBV6-1 and TRBJ2-6; the D is unclear. The germline V gene encodes CDR1 MNHNS and CDR2 SASEGT. Between the trimmed V and J ends, which lost 8 bases and 4 bases, there was a span of 9 bases. The CDR3 extends over 13 amino acids. The chain's CDR3 is CASVLGGANVLTF. CDR3 nucleotides: TGTGCCAGCGTCCTCGGAGGGGCCAACGTCCTGACTTTC.

About this clone: An end of the junction does not agree with germline; a read error may underlie this. The chain employs TRBV2 and TRBJ2-2; D is unresolved. CDR1 is SNHLY, CDR2 FYNNEI, per germline. CDR3 length: 12 residues. The CDR3 sequence is CASIVNTRELFF. The CDR3 DNA sequence: TGTGCCAGCATAGTAAACACCAGGGAGCTGTTTTTT.

V gene TRBV14 combines with J gene TRBJ1-6; the match to TRBD1 covers 9 bases. The V and J ends lost 5 bases and 5 bases, in that order; junction bases with no gene match: 10. The V gene's germline CDR1 is SGHDN and CDR2 FVKESK. The CDR3 runs to 17 residues. The CDR3 DNA reads as TGTGCCAGCAGCTACCTCAGAAGGACAGGGGATAATTCACCCCTCCACTTT. Protein sequence: CASSYLRRTGDNSPLHF. Complete variable domain (other parts from reference TRBV14 and TRBJ1-6): EAGVTQFPSHSVIEKGQTVTLRCDPISGHDNLYWYRRVMGKEIKFLLHFVKESKQDESGMPNNRFLAERTGGTYSTLKVQPAELEDSGVYFCASSYLRRTGDNSPLHFGNGTRLTVT.

This clone showed up many times. CDR3 bases: TGTGCCAGCAGCCCGTGGACAAGATCCTACGAGCAGTACTTC. This translates into CASSPWTRSYEQYF. The V call is TRBV3-1, the J call TRBJ2-7; a possible D gene is TRBD1 (5 bases). CDR1 is LGHDT and CDR2 is YNNKEL in the germline V gene (reference sequence). This CDR3 is built from 14 residues. V was shortened by 4 bases and J by 1 base, with 11 bases between the two germline ends.

This clone has ten or more counts. Different DNA sequences within this sample yield the same CDR3. The genes are TRBV10-2 and TRBJ1-1; D gene ambiguous. This CDR3 is 13 amino acids long. Germline V gene data show CDR1 as WSHSY and CDR2 as SAAADI. V lost 3 bases, J lost 1 base, and 6 bases lay in between. This chain's CDR3 is CASSEDKNTEAFF. CDR3 coding DNA: TGCGCCAGCAGTGAAGACAAGAACACTGAAGCTTTCTTT.

This clone has ten or more counts. The gene calls are TRBV5-1 and TRBJ1-3; 7 nucleotides line up with TRBD1. J lost 0 bases, V lost 4 bases, and 4 bases had no gene match. CDR1 SGHRS and CDR2 YFSETQ come from the germline V gene. The CDR3 covers 15 residues. The CDR3 bases are TGCGCCAGCAGCCCGGGACAGACCTCTGGAAACACCATATATTTT. This encodes CASSPGQTSGNTIYF.

The chain has TRBV2 and TRBJ1-5; TRBD1 is a possible D gene (6 bases). CDR3 length: 14 amino acids. Germline V lookup: CDR1 SNHLY, CDR2 FYNNEI. V lost 5 bases, J lost 5 bases, and 13 bases lay in between. For the CDR3, the DNA is TGTGCCAGCAGTTTTACAGGGCGTTATCAGCCCCAGCATTTT. This sequence encodes CASSFTGRYQPQHF.

A few counts support this clone. The chain links TRBV2 to TRBJ2-7; D not certain. Germline CDR1 is SNHLY and CDR2 is FYNNEI. This CDR3 is built from 15 residues. With 6 bases removed from V and 0 bases from J, the gap between germline ends came to 15 bases. CDR3 in amino acids: CASSGLGASSYEQYF. The CDR3 DNA reads TGTGCCAGCAGCGGCCTAGGCGCAAGCTCCTACGAGCAGTACTTC.

This clone was detected ten times or more. The chain joins TRBV19 to TRBJ2-7; D is ambiguous. The CDR3 covers 14 residues. The germline gives CDR1 LNHDA, CDR2 SQIVND (reference sequence). V shed 1 base and J shed 2 bases, with 9 bases lying between them. This CDR3 reads CASSIGTAAYEQYF. As DNA, the CDR3 is TGTGCCAGTAGTATAGGAACGGCAGCCTACGAGCAGTACTTC.

By share, this clone counts as medium-sized. The chain couples TRBV12-3 or TRBV12-4 to TRBJ2-5; D unresolved. The V end was cut by 1 base, the J end by 0 bases, with 6 bases between. The CDR3 extends over 14 amino acids. The DNA of the CDR3 is TGTGCCAGCAGTTTAGAAAGGTACCAAGAGACCCAGTACTTC. Its protein product is CASSLERYQETQYF.

This clone has ten or more counts. V gene TRBV18 combines with J gene TRBJ2-7, with D perhaps being TRBD1 or TRBD2 (5 bases each). CDR1 and CDR2 (germline): KGHSH, LQKENI. The length of the CDR3 is 13 residues. V was clipped by 6 bases and J by 7 bases, with 16 bases between them. CDR3 DNA: TGTGCCAGCTCGCCTGGGACCGAGGGAGAGCAGTACTTC. This sequence encodes CASSPGTEGEQYF.

This clone has a handful of counts. The chain uses TRBV30 and TRBJ1-2; D not certain. V dropped 0 bases and J dropped 4 bases, with 12 bases sitting between them. This CDR3 contains 14 residues. CDR1 GTSNPN and CDR2 SVGIG come from the germline V gene (reference sequence). The CDR3: CAWSVQGLLYGYTF. Written as DNA, the CDR3 is TGTGCCTGGAGTGTACAAGGACTTCTCTATGGCTACACCTTC. Filled out from reference TRBV30 and TRBJ1-2, the complete variable domain reads SQTIHQWPATLVQPVGSPLSLECTVEGTSNPNLYWYRQAAGRGLQLLFYSVGIGQISSEVPQNLSASRPQDRQFILSSKKLLLSDSGFYLCAWSVQGLLYGYTFGSGTRLTVV.

Remarks on this clone: One junction end does not reproduce the germline sequence, and a read error may be involved. This chain uses TRBV19 with TRBJ2-5; 7 nucleotides align to TRBD2. The germline V gene encodes CDR1 LNHDA and CDR2 SQIVND (reference sequence). There are 15 residues in the CDR3. The CDR3 sequence: CASSWGAGDQETQYF. As DNA, the CDR3 is TGTGCCAGTAGTTGGGGTGCGGGGGACCAAGAGACCCAGTATTTC.

This clone was seen a single time. This chain joins TRBV11-2 and TRBJ2-1; possibly TRBD2 for D (5 bases). This CDR3 contains 13 residues. Germline V gene data show CDR1 as SGHAT and CDR2 as FQNNGV. With 5 bases removed from V and 3 bases from J, the gap between germline ends came to 8 bases. The CDR3 DNA is TGTGCCAGCAGCACGGGGAGCTACAATGAGCAGTTCTTC. Translation gives CASSTGSYNEQFF.

The chain couples TRBV20-1 to TRBJ2-2; D remains unclear. The germline gives CDR1 DFQATT, CDR2 SNEGSKA (reference sequence). The CDR3 runs to 15 residues. Trimming removed 0 bases from V and 8 bases from J, with 16 bases in between. CDR3 coding DNA: TGCAGTGCTAGAGATAGTACAGACCGAGAAGGGGAGCTGTTTTTT. It translates to CSARDSTDREGELFF.

A few counts support this clone. The chain carries TRBV27 and TRBJ2-7; 9 nucleotides line up with TRBD1. The CDR3 is made up of 15 amino acids. Germline V lookup: CDR1 MNHEY, CDR2 SMNVEV (reference sequence). V lost 2 bases, J lost 7 bases, and 9 bases stayed unmatched. The CDR3 DNA sequence: TGTGCCAGCAGTTTAAATAGTGGACAGGGGTGGGAGCAGTACTTC. Amino acids: CASSLNSGQGWEQYF.

This clone was seen at least ten times. V is TRBV7-6 and J is TRBJ2-7; 7 bases map to TRBD2. CDR1 is SGHVS and CDR2 is FNYEAQ in the germline V gene. The J segment lost 7 bases and the V segment lost 0 bases, leaving 3 bases of the junction unmatched. The CDR3 length is 13 residues. This chain's CDR3 is CASSLASGNEQYF. CDR3 bases: TGTGCCAGCAGCTTAGCCAGCGGGAATGAGCAGTACTTC.

The V and J genes are TRBV11-3 and TRBJ2-3, with 9 positions matching TRBD2. This CDR3 is built from 15 residues. V was pared by 5 bases and J by 1 base, with 4 bases of the junction left unmatched. Per germline, CDR1 SGHNT and CDR2 YENEEA. CDR3 protein: CASSRGGAGTDTQYF. In DNA, the CDR3 is TGTGCCAGCAGCCGCGGGGGGGCCGGCACAGATACGCAGTATTTT.

The table lists this clone with many counts. A much more abundant neighbour one base away suggests this may be a read error. The chain employs TRBV28 and TRBJ2-7, with D possibly TRBD1 on 5 matching bases. The CDR3 totals 13 residues. Germline V gives CDR1 MDHEN, CDR2 SYDVKM. The CDR3 bases are TGTGCCGGCAGTTTACAGGCCACCTACGAGCAGTACTTC. Translation gives CAGSLQATYEQYF.

This clone was found once. At one end, the junction sequence differs from germline, possibly due to a read error. The chain couples TRBV2 to TRBJ2-6, with TRBD2 matching over 13 bases. This CDR3 has 19 amino acids. The germline gives CDR1 SNHLY, CDR2 FYNNEI. CDR3 bases: TGTGCCAGCAGTGCGGGACTAGCGGGGTCCCGCTCTGGGGCCAACTTCCTGACTTTC. Translated: CASSAGLAGSRSGANFLTF.

This clone was seen many times. The J gene is TRBJ1-1, the V gene TRBV5-1, with unresolved D. The CDR3 is 13 residues long. CDR1 is SGHRS and CDR2 is YFSETQ in the germline V gene. The V end lost 0 bases, the J end lost 0 bases, and 3 bases lay between the germline ends. The CDR3 DNA reads TGCGCCAGCAGCTTGGACTTGAACACTGAAGCTTTCTTT. Protein product: CASSLDLNTEAFF.

This clone is labeled medium-sized. The chain couples TRBV28 to TRBJ2-3; D gene ambiguous. The CDR3 extends over 12 amino acids. Germline assignment: CDR1 MDHEN and CDR2 SYDVKM. Trimming removed 4 bases from V and 2 bases from J, with 4 bases in between. In DNA form, the CDR3 reads TGTGCCAGCAGTTCTTACACAGATACGCAGTATTTT. Its protein is CASSSYTDTQYF.

The chain links TRBV5-1 to TRBJ1-2; TRBD1 agrees at 7 bases. Germline assignment: CDR1 SGHRS and CDR2 YFSETQ. With 2 bases clipped from V and 2 bases from J, the junction kept 6 bases outside the gene matches. The CDR3 contains 15 residues. The CDR3 DNA sequence: TGCGCCAGCAGCTTCCGTGGCAGGGGGAACTATGGCTACACCTTC. This sequence encodes CASSFRGRGNYGYTF.

V is TRBV20-1 and J is TRBJ1-2; D not certain. Looked up from germline, CDR1 is DFQATT and CDR2 is SNEGSKA (reference sequence). The CDR3 runs 13 residues. V lost 7 bases to trimming and J lost 4 bases, with 16 bases between them. The CDR3 nucleotides read TGCAGTGGTGGCTTGAAACAAGGCTATGGCTACACCTTC. Translation: CSGGLKQGYGYTF.